Listed here are 16 T cell receptor beta chains from one sample, sequenced in a study of PD-1 blockade in classical Hodgkin lymphoma. After autologous stem cell transplantation all patients relapsed, and prior brentuximab vedotin exposure differed between cohorts. Assay: immunoSEQ multiplex PCR; the TCRdb copy retains only in-frame clones and omits some. Found here are about 4,200 clones, less than 75% of them singletons; the top ten hold under 9.5%. The sample in question was peripheral blood mononuclear cells (PBMCs), obtained before the second cycle of nivolumab. Receptor source: a human donor with classical Hodgkin lymphoma.

The rearrangement links TRBV27 to TRBJ2-3; TRBD2 aligns across 13 bases. The CDR3 is 16 amino acids. Per germline, CDR1 MNHEY and CDR2 SMNVEV (reference sequence). Losses at the gene ends were 6 bases for V and 1 base for J; bases not matched to a gene: 4. CDR3 in amino acids: CASRLAGGRGTDTQYF. The CDR3 region has the DNA TGTGCCAGCAGACTAGCGGGAGGGCGGGGCACAGATACGCAGTATTTT.

Comments on this clone: An end of the junction does not agree with germline; a read error may underlie this. The genes are TRBV6-1 and TRBJ2-7; TRBD2 aligns across 11 bases. The CDR3 is 15 amino acids. CDR1 is MNHNS and CDR2 is SASEGT in the germline V gene. As DNA, the CDR3 is TGTGCCAGCAGTGATTGGACTAGCGGGCCCTACGGGCAGTACTTC. Amino acid sequence: CASSDWTSGPYGQYF.

The count of this clone is one. The J gene is TRBJ2-1, the V gene TRBV30; 11 bases fit TRBD2. The CDR3 has 15 amino acids. V lost 3 bases and J lost 6; bases outside the gene matches: 7. In germline, CDR1 is GTSNPN, CDR2 SVGIG (reference sequence). CDR3 nucleotide sequence: TGTGCCTGGAGCCACGGGACTAGCGGAGTCAATGAGCAGTTCTTC. Translated, it gives CAWSHGTSGVNEQFF.

This clone was observed a handful of times. This sequence joins TRBV18 and TRBJ2-4; TRBD1 aligns across 8 bases. The V and J ends lost 7 bases and 0 bases, in that order; junction bases with no gene match: 5. The CDR3 is made up of 15 amino acids. The V gene's germline CDR1 is KGHSH and CDR2 LQKENI. CDR3 DNA sequence: TGTGCCAGCTACGGACAGGGACTAGCCAAAAACATTCAGTACTTC. Protein: CASYGQGLAKNIQYF.

This rearrangement joins TRBV7-9 to TRBJ1-5, with 8 bases that match TRBD1. The J segment lost 4 bases and the V segment lost 4 bases, leaving 9 bases of the junction unmatched. CDR3 length equals 16 residues. The germline gives CDR1 SEHNR, CDR2 FQNEAQ (reference sequence). The CDR3 nucleotides are TGTGCCAGCAGCTATACTACGACAGGGGAAAATCAGCCCCAGCATTTT. Translation: CASSYTTTGENQPQHF.

The J gene is TRBJ1-2, the V gene TRBV18, with 8 nucleotides matching TRBD1. Trimming cost V 3 bases and J 5 bases; bases outside gene matches: 5. The CDR3 runs to 14 residues. In germline, CDR1 is KGHSH, CDR2 LQKENI. Here the CDR3 DNA reads TGTGCCAGCTCACCGAGCAGGGGGCTGTATGGCTACACCTTC. Residues: CASSPSRGLYGYTF.

This clone has only a few counts. J is TRBJ1-2 and V is TRBV29-1; TRBD1 matches at 8 bases. V trimming: 5 bases; J trimming: 4 bases; junction bases outside the gene matches: 9. Per germline, CDR1 SQVTM and CDR2 ANQGSEA. The CDR3 is made up of 14 amino acids. CDR3 coding DNA: TGCAGCGTTTCCTCCGGACAGGGTCCCTATGGCTACACCTTC. Its translation is CSVSSGQGPYGYTF.

This clone is categorized as medium-sized. This chain joins TRBV4-1 and TRBJ2-5, with a weak D call TRBD1 (6 bases). The CDR3 is 16 residues long. Germline V CDR1 and CDR2: MGHRA, YSYEKL. V lost 1 base and J 6 bases, leaving 18 bases between the germline ends. The CDR3, as DNA: TGCGCCAGCAGCCAAGTCATAGGACAGACGGAGAAGACCCAGTACTTC. Translation: CASSQVIGQTEKTQYF.

By proportion, this clone is medium-sized. V is TRBV30 and J is TRBJ1-5; D call uncertain. This CDR3 has 13 amino acids. Germline CDR1 reads GTSNPN; CDR2 reads SVGIG (reference sequence). V lost 3 bases, J lost 6 bases, and 12 bases lay in between. DNA for the CDR3: TGTGCCTGGAGAGGACGTGTGGGTCAGCCCCAGCATTTT. Its translation: CAWRGRVGQPQHF.

The chain links TRBV2 to TRBJ2-3; the D gene is possibly TRBD2 (5 bases). This CDR3 region has 15 residues. V gave up 4 bases and J gave up 2 bases, with 13 bases separating them. CDR1 and CDR2 (germline): SNHLY, FYNNEI. The CDR3 is CASSVEGLATDTQYF. CDR3 coding DNA: TGTGCCAGCAGTGTTGAGGGTTTGGCCACAGATACGCAGTATTTT. The full variable domain, its missing parts supplied by reference TRBV2 and TRBJ2-3, is EPEVTQTPSHQVTQMGQEVILRCVPISNHLYFYWYRQILGQKVEFLVSFYNNEISEKSEIFDDQFSVERPDGSNFTLKIRSTKLEDSAMYFCASSVEGLATDTQYFGPGTRLTVL.

This clone has more than one count but fewer than ten. The V gene is TRBV2, the J gene TRBJ1-1; 7 positions agree with TRBD1. The CDR3 consists of 15 residues. Germline CDR1 and CDR2: SNHLY and FYNNEI. V lost 3 bases and J lost 2; bases outside the gene matches: 6. The CDR3 reads CASSDGGGRNTEAFF. The CDR3 bases are TGTGCCAGCAGTGACGGAGGGGGCCGAAACACTGAAGCTTTCTTT.

The CDR3 nucleotides are TGTGCCAGCAGTTTCCAGGGGGCAAGAGACGAGCAGTACTTC. Translation gives CASSFQGARDEQYF. The chain links TRBV28 to TRBJ2-7, with TRBD1 matching over 8 bases. Germline V gene sequence: CDR1 MDHEN, CDR2 SYDVKM. The CDR3 has 14 amino acids. Unmatched junction bases numbered 6, after V lost 3 bases and J lost 5 bases.

The CDR3 DNA follows: TGTGCCAGCAGTTCCGGGGCGGCAACAGCCAAAAACATTCAGTACTTC. The encoded protein is CASSSGAATAKNIQYF. The rearrangement uses TRBV6-5 and TRBJ2-4; D is tentatively TRBD1 or TRBD2 (5 bases each). Germline loops: CDR1 MNHEY, CDR2 SVGAGI. This CDR3 comprises 16 residues. The ends were cut back, 4 bases at V and 0 bases at J, with 13 bases in the middle.

This clone has just a few counts. V is TRBV2 and J is TRBJ1-2; no clear D. Per the germline V gene, CDR1 is SNHLY and CDR2 is FYNNEI. The CDR3 covers 14 residues. Trimming pared 7 bases from V and 3 bases from J, leaving 15 bases between. This CDR3 is CASTTGLDDYGYTF. Here the CDR3 DNA reads TGTGCCAGCACCACTGGCTTGGACGACTATGGCTACACCTTC.

The chain recombines TRBV6-5 with TRBJ2-7; D not resolved. There are 13 residues in the CDR3. Germline loops: CDR1 MNHEY, CDR2 SVGAGI. V was trimmed by 6 bases and J by 1 base, leaving 10 bases between them. This chain's CDR3 is CASRKPGSYEQYF. CDR3 DNA: TGTGCCAGCAGGAAACCTGGGTCCTACGAGCAGTACTTC.

This clone was counted a single time. The V call is TRBV9, the J call TRBJ2-7; D gene unclear. CDR1 and CDR2 (germline): SGDLS, YYNGEE. The ends were cut back, 4 bases at V and 3 bases at J, with 17 bases in the middle. The CDR3 covers 15 residues. The CDR3 DNA is TGTGCCAGCAGCCCTGGGGTGGCTCCGGACTACGAGCAGTACTTC. As protein: CASSPGVAPDYEQYF.